This entry lists 3 T cell receptor beta chains sequenced from one sample in a study of blood T cell repertoires in COVID-19. Sequenced by immunoSEQ multiplex PCR; TCRdb stores in-frame clones only, minus some. Of around 320,000 clones listed, 89% are singletons. The source material was peripheral blood. The receptors were sampled from a woman under 40 with COVID-19, enrolled during active disease.

The rearrangement uses TRBV28 and TRBJ2-7, with 9 bases that match TRBD1. The germline CDR1 and CDR2 sequences are MDHEN and SYDVKM. V dropped 4 bases and J dropped 3; count of bases not matched to a gene: 22. CDR3 size: 20 residues. CDR3 in amino acids: CASSSETMTLGQGLLYEQYF. CDR3 DNA: TGTGCCAGCAGTTCCGAAACCATGACTCTGGGACAGGGCCTTCTCTACGAGCAGTACTTC. The whole variable domain, remainder taken from reference TRBV28 and TRBJ2-7, is DVKVTQSSRYLVKRTGEKVFLECVQDMDHENMFWYRQDPGLGLRLIYFSYDVKMKEKGDIPEGYSVSREKKERFSLILESASTNQTSMYLCASSSETMTLGQGLLYEQYFGPGTRLTVT.

This clone was counted between two and nine times. The genes are TRBV12-3 or TRBV12-4 and TRBJ1-3; D is possibly TRBD1 (5 bases). V gave up 6 bases and J gave up 4 bases, with 10 bases separating them. The CDR3 loop spans 13 amino acids. The CDR3 region is CASSQGPGNTIYF. The CDR3 coding sequence is TGTGCCAGCAGCCAGGGTCCGGGAAACACCATATATTTT.

V usage is TRBV5-4 and J usage is TRBJ2-1, with 9 positions matching TRBD1. The ends lost 3 bases at V and 4 bases at J; junction bases unmatched: 5. The CDR3 loop spans 15 amino acids. CDR1 is SGHNT and CDR2 is YYREEE in the germline V gene (reference sequence). This chain's CDR3 is CASSYGTGRYNEQFF. For the CDR3, the DNA is TGTGCCAGCAGCTATGGGACAGGGCGTTACAATGAGCAGTTCTTC.